The next 17 T cell receptor beta chains were all read from a single sample in a study of read filtering for tumor transcriptome and immune sequencing. Molecular barcoded adaptors covering alpha/delta and beta/gamma chains were used on 400 to 450 ng RNA. TCRdb reprocessed the reads with MiXCR, giving one entry per CDR3 protein. The sample has 30,000 to 40,000 distinct CDR3 sequences, approximately 14% seen once; the top ten hold around 18%. Sequencing input: a population of CD138-negative cells sorted from bone marrow. These receptors originate from a donor older than 35 with multiple myeloma.

In this sample, this clonotype turned up many times. At one end the junction does not follow the germline gene, possibly because of a read error. The gene calls are TRBV5-1 and TRBJ2-7; 7 positions agree with TRBD2. The CDR3 extends over 14 amino acids. Germline loops: CDR1 SGHRS, CDR2 YFSETQ. This chain's CDR3 is CASSLAGGTYGQYF. The CDR3 coding sequence is TGCGCCAGCAGCTTGGCCGGGGGGACCTACGGGCAGTACTTC.

This clonotype was recorded at least ten times. The V and J genes are TRBV6-5 and TRBJ2-7; 7 bases match TRBD1. Looked up from germline, CDR1 is MNHEY and CDR2 is SVGAGI. There are 13 residues in the CDR3. The trim removed 2 bases at V and 6 bases at J, leaving 4 bases unmatched. The CDR3 protein is CASSYGPGGEQYF. CDR3 nucleotides: TGTGCCAGCAGTTACGGTCCAGGGGGCGAGCAGTACTTC.

The table lists this clonotype with a few counts. The chain couples TRBV5-4 to TRBJ2-1; D is unclear. CDR3 length: 12 residues. Germline V gene sequence: CDR1 SGHNT, CDR2 YYREEE (reference sequence). V lost 6 bases and J 8 bases, leaving 12 bases between the germline ends. CDR3 region: CASTGFIDEQFF. CDR3 in DNA: TGTGCCAGCACTGGGTTCATAGATGAGCAGTTCTTC.

This clonotype was seen at least ten times. V is TRBV28 and J is TRBJ2-2; D not certain. V lost 7 bases and J 6 bases, leaving 9 bases between the germline ends. Germline CDR1 is MDHEN and CDR2 is SYDVKM. CDR3 length equals 12 residues. CDR3 in DNA: TGTGCCAGCACAGATCGTGCCGGGGAGCTGTTTTTT. Encoded protein: CASTDRAGELFF.

The chain is built from TRBV6-2 or TRBV6-3 and TRBJ1-3; D not certain. This CDR3 spans 14 amino acids. From germline, CDR1 is MNHEY and CDR2 SVGEGT. The ends were cut back, 2 bases at V and 6 bases at J, with 11 bases in the middle. The CDR3 coding sequence is TGTGCCAGCAGTTACCTGAAATCGACAAACACCATATATTTT. It translates to CASSYLKSTNTIYF.

The CDR3 DNA reads TGTGCCAGCAGCTCTCCGCCCTTGGAGACCCAGTACTTC. It codes for CASSSPPLETQYF. This rearrangement joins TRBV12-3 or TRBV12-4 to TRBJ2-5, with D uncertain. The V and J ends lost 6 bases and 5 bases respectively, with 13 bases between them. The CDR3 is 13 residues long.

This clonotype was picked up a small number of times. The chain links TRBV5-5 to TRBJ1-5; D is uncertain. V was pared by 0 bases and J by 0 bases, with 7 bases between. The length of the CDR3 is 15 residues. Per the germline V gene, CDR1 is SGHKS and CDR2 is YYEKEE (reference sequence). The CDR3 DNA is TGTGCCAGCAGCTTGGACAGCTATAGCAATCAGCCCCAGCATTTT. Amino acids: CASSLDSYSNQPQHF.

This clonotype was counted at least ten times. The chain carries TRBV27 and TRBJ1-2; D unclear. The ends were cut back, 8 bases at V and 8 bases at J, with 21 bases in the middle. CDR3 length: 14 amino acids. Germline CDR1 reads MNHEY; CDR2 reads SMNVEV (reference sequence). The CDR3 protein is CASRESIIGPGYTF. DNA of the CDR3: TGTGCCAGCCGAGAATCAATAATAGGGCCCGGCTACACCTTC.

This clonotype was observed at least ten times. The rearrangement links TRBV20-1 to TRBJ1-3; D ambiguous. Deletions cut 6 bases from V and 3 bases from J, with 9 bases between. The CDR3 length is 12 residues. Germline CDR1 reads DFQATT; CDR2 reads SNEGSKA (reference sequence). CDR3 region: CSARRIGNTIYF. The CDR3 nucleotides are TGCAGTGCCCGCCGGATTGGAAACACCATATATTTT.

This clonotype was seen at least ten times. The rearrangement links TRBV27 to TRBJ2-3, with D perhaps TRBD1 (5 bases). V was clipped by 3 bases and J by 1 base, with 11 bases between them. The CDR3 loop spans 15 amino acids. The V gene's germline CDR1 is MNHEY and CDR2 SMNVEV (reference sequence). The CDR3 bases are TGTGCCAGCAGTTTTGGTGGGGCTGGCACAGATACGCAGTATTTT. Residues: CASSFGGAGTDTQYF.

At least ten counts were recorded for this clonotype. The chain recombines TRBV3-1 with TRBJ1-1, with D perhaps matching TRBD1 (6 bases). Germline CDR1 and CDR2: LGHDT and YNNKEL (reference sequence). CDR3 length: 16 amino acids. Trimming removed 4 bases at V and 3 bases at J, with 18 bases between. The CDR3 loop reads CASSPGSRGLYTEAFF. CDR3 coding DNA: TGTGCCAGCAGCCCGGGATCCAGGGGTTTGTACACTGAAGCTTTCTTT.

This clonotype was detected a few times. A much bigger clone sits one base away, suggesting this may be a read error. The chain combines TRBV7-3 with TRBJ2-2; D not certain. Germline CDR1 SGHTA, CDR2 FQGTGA. The CDR3 sequence is 12 residues long. The CDR3 is CGSSSYTGELFF. The CDR3 region has the DNA TGTGGCAGCAGCTCTTACACCGGGGAGCTGTTTTTT. The full variable domain, rest sourced from reference TRBV7-3 and TRBJ2-2, is GAGVSQTPSNKVTEKGKYVELRCDPISGHTALYWYRQSLGQGPEFLIYFQGTGAADDSGLPNDRFFAVRPEGSVSTLKIQRTERGDSAVYLCGSSSYTGELFFGEGSRLTVL.

As regards this clonotype: The conserved phenylalanine or tryptophan is not found at the CDR3 terminus, so this likely reflects a read error. No DNA is shown, since the ends of the CDR3 on it are uncertain; the CDR3 is the one TCRdb lists. The chain employs TRBV29-1 and TRBJ2-1; the table gives TRBD2 as D, unverified against the DNA. CDR1 is SQVTM and CDR2 is ANQGSEA in the germline V gene. 10 amino acids form the CDR3, both terminal residues included. CDR3 in amino acids: CSVETSEQLL.

This clonotype was picked up many times. A much larger clone sits a single nucleotide away, making a read error possible. Since the CDR3 does not end with the conserved phenylalanine or tryptophan, this likely comes from a read error. The chain is built from TRBV28 and TRBJ1-4, with 7 bases fitting TRBD1. Germline V gives CDR1 MDHEN, CDR2 SYDVKM. The CDR3 has 14 amino acids. With 5 bases clipped from V and 5 bases from J, the junction kept 5 bases outside the gene matches. This CDR3 reads CASSRDSGNEKLFI. The CDR3 DNA is TGTGCCAGCAGTCGGGACAGCGGCAATGAAAAACTGTTTATT.

This clonotype came up many times. This rearrangement joins TRBV20-1 to TRBJ2-7; TRBD2 matches 7 bases. The CDR3 loop spans 14 amino acids. Germline V gives CDR1 DFQATT, CDR2 SNEGSKA (reference sequence). J gave up 6 bases and V 8 bases, and 16 bases lay outside the gene matches. The CDR3 loop reads CSTWDPSGVSEQYF. The DNA for the CDR3 is TGCAGTACATGGGACCCAAGCGGGGTTAGCGAGCAGTACTTC.

This clonotype was seen many times. This chain links TRBV10-3 with TRBJ2-5; D gene ambiguous. The germline V gene encodes CDR1 ENHRY and CDR2 SYGVKD. The CDR3 has 13 residues. V was cut by 5 bases and J by 2 bases, with 9 bases left in between. The CDR3 here is CAISRSTQETQYF. DNA for the CDR3: TGTGCCATCAGTCGCTCGACGCAAGAGACCCAGTACTTC.

This clonotype came up many times. This rearrangement joins TRBV6-5 to TRBJ1-3, with unresolved D. The CDR3 is 15 amino acids. The germline CDR1 and CDR2 sequences are MNHEY and SVGAGI. V lost 6 bases, J lost 0 bases, and 12 bases lay in between. DNA of the CDR3: TGTGCCAGCAGCCTAGGTGCAGTCTCTGGAAACACCATATATTTT. It encodes CASSLGAVSGNTIYF.